These 27 T cell receptor beta chains originate from one sample sequenced in a study of spatial heterogeneity in lung cancer. The time point denotes: blood at routine non-recurrence follow-up after resection. MiXCR, applied by TCRdb to the 5' RACE reads, yields one record per CDR3 protein. The table records 20,000 or so distinct CDR3 sequences, 9% to 10% of them present only once. The sequences come from PBMCs, collected at follow-up. The receptors stem from a female donor with early-stage non-small cell lung cancer.

In its sample, this clonotype was seen many times. The chain combines TRBV5-6 with TRBJ2-3; maybe TRBD1 (6 bases). Germline loops: CDR1 SGHDT, CDR2 YYEEEE. V was shortened by 5 bases and J by 0 bases, with 13 bases between the two germline ends. The CDR3 spans 15 residues. CDR3 in DNA: TGTGCCAGCAGTCTTCTTGGACAGAGCACAGATACGCAGTATTTT. This gives the protein CASSLLGQSTDTQYF.

This clonotype was found many times. The J gene is TRBJ2-7, the V gene TRBV19, with D unclear. Germline V gene lookup returns CDR1 LNHDA and CDR2 SQIVND (reference sequence). The CDR3 has 15 amino acids. V was trimmed by 6 bases and J by 9 bases, leaving 24 bases between them. CDR3 sequence: CASSQPSGKATGQYF. For the CDR3, the DNA is TGTGCCAGTAGCCAACCCTCAGGTAAAGCGACCGGGCAGTACTTC. The complete variable domain, with remaining parts taken from reference TRBV19 and TRBJ2-7, reads DGGITQSPKYLFRKEGQNVTLSCEQNLNHDAMYWYRQDPGQGLRLIYYSQIVNDFQKGDIAEGYSVSREKKESFPLTVTSAQKNPTAFYLCASSQPSGKATGQYFGPGTRLTVT.

This sequence joins TRBV3-1 and TRBJ1-5, with TRBD1 matching 9 bases. Per the germline V gene, CDR1 is LGHDT and CDR2 is YNNKEL (reference sequence). The CDR3 length is 17 residues. V gave up 3 bases and J gave up 9 bases; unmatched junction bases: 15. The CDR3 coding sequence is TGTGCCAGCAGCCATACCGGGACAGGGCAAAGTTGGGGGCCCCAGCATTTT. The encoded protein is CASSHTGTGQSWGPQHF.

This clonotype was observed at least ten times. This chain connects TRBV10-3 to TRBJ2-1, with TRBD2 matching over 12 bases. This CDR3 is 16 amino acids long. Germline V CDR1 and CDR2: ENHRY, SYGVKD. Unmatched junction bases numbered 8, after V lost 1 base and J lost 10 bases. DNA of the CDR3: TGTGCCATCAGTGAGTATAGACTAGCGGGAGTCAACGAGCAGTTCTTC. Translating gives CAISEYRLAGVNEQFF.

The table lists this clonotype with many counts. The CDR3 DNA reads as TGTGCCAGCAGTTACTCAGGGGGAGGTGGGTACGAGCAGTACTTC. Residues: CASSYSGGGGYEQYF. The chain employs TRBV6-5 and TRBJ2-7; D may be TRBD1 or TRBD2 (6 bases each). V shed 0 bases and J shed 4 bases, with 13 bases lying between them. The CDR3 is 15 amino acids. From germline, CDR1 is MNHEY and CDR2 SVGAGI.

V is TRBV10-2 and J is TRBJ2-3; 7 bases match TRBD2. The CDR3 consists of 15 residues. V shed 8 bases and J 0 bases; nucleotides not matched to a gene: 8. The V gene's germline CDR1 is WSHSY and CDR2 SAAADI. CDR3 sequence: CASQEAGPSTDTQYF. The CDR3 DNA sequence: TGCGCCAGCCAAGAAGCGGGACCTAGCACAGATACGCAGTATTTT.

The V gene is TRBV4-1, the J gene TRBJ2-3; 13 bases fit TRBD2. This CDR3 has 16 amino acids. CDR1 is MGHRA, CDR2 YSYEKL, per germline. Unmatched junction bases numbered 8, after V lost 4 bases and J lost 7 bases. CDR3 loop: CASSPWGLAGPHTQYF. In DNA, the CDR3 is TGCGCCAGCAGCCCCTGGGGACTAGCGGGACCCCATACGCAGTATTTT.

This clonotype was seen a handful of times. The chain carries TRBV10-1 and TRBJ2-7, with D perhaps TRBD1 or TRBD2 (5 bases each). Germline V gene sequence: CDR1 WNHNN, CDR2 SYGVQD (reference sequence). V lost 3 bases, J lost 3 bases, and 15 bases lay in between. The CDR3 has 15 amino acids. CDR3 coding DNA: TGCGCCAGCAGTGAACGGGGCGATTTGAACTACGAGCAGTACTTC. This sequence encodes CASSERGDLNYEQYF.

This clonotype was seen repeatedly, ten times or more. The V gene is TRBV7-8, the J gene TRBJ2-2; the match to TRBD1 covers 10 bases. CDR1 and CDR2 (germline): SGHVS, FQNEAQ. After removal of 4 bases from V and 5 bases from J, the junction contained 7 bases not matched to a gene. The length of the CDR3 is 16 residues. The DNA for the CDR3 is TGTGCCAGCAGCTATAGACAGGGGGCAAGGACCGGGGAGCTGTTTTTT. Translating it yields CASSYRQGARTGELFF.

This clonotype appeared many times. The V and J genes are TRBV2 and TRBJ1-4; D is undetermined. CDR1 is SNHLY, CDR2 FYNNEI, per germline. Deletions cut 3 bases from V and 0 bases from J, with 8 bases between. The CDR3 is made up of 15 amino acids. The CDR3: CASSDRGATNEKLFF. The CDR3 DNA sequence: TGTGCCAGCAGTGATCGGGGTGCAACTAATGAAAAACTGTTTTTT.

This clonotype turned up a few times. V usage is TRBV7-3 and J usage is TRBJ2-3; 15 bases line up with TRBD2. The CDR3 is 19 residues long. The J segment lost 1 base and the V segment lost 3 bases, leaving 8 bases of the junction unmatched. Germline values: CDR1 SGHTA, CDR2 FQGTGA. CDR3: CASSLTPGLAGGRTDTQYF. Here the CDR3 DNA reads TGTGCCAGCAGCTTGACACCGGGACTAGCGGGGGGACGCACAGATACGCAGTATTTT.

Many counts were recorded for this clonotype. V and J are TRBV7-2 and TRBJ1-5, with 12 bases aligning to TRBD1. J was trimmed by 5 bases and V by 5 bases; bases with no gene match: 4. The CDR3 is made up of 15 amino acids. The germline V gene encodes CDR1 SGHTA and CDR2 FQGNSA. The CDR3 here is CASSRDRGQDQPQHF. CDR3 nucleotides: TGTGCCAGCAGCAGGGACAGGGGGCAGGATCAGCCCCAGCATTTT.

The sample holds many counts of this clonotype. The J gene is TRBJ2-7, the V gene TRBV5-1; maybe TRBD1 (6 bases). Germline CDR1 and CDR2: SGHRS and YFSETQ. Between the trimmed V and J ends, which lost 3 bases and 2 bases, there was a span of 9 bases. The CDR3 contains 13 residues. CDR3 region: CASSSQGPYEQYF. In DNA form, the CDR3 reads TGCGCCAGCAGCTCACAGGGTCCCTACGAGCAGTACTTC. The variable domain in full, completed from reference TRBV5-1 and TRBJ2-7, reads KAGVTQTPRYLIKTRGQQVTLSCSPISGHRSVSWYQQTPGQGLQFLFEYFSETQRNKGNFPGRFSGRQFSNSRSEMNVSTLELGDSALYLCASSSQGPYEQYFGPGTRLTVT.

This clonotype has ten or more counts. The chain combines TRBV29-1 with TRBJ1-2; TRBD1 aligns across 8 bases. The germline V gene has CDR1 SQVTM and CDR2 ANQGSEA. J lost 7 bases, V lost 6 bases, and 7 bases had no gene match. This CDR3 contains 12 residues. CDR3 sequence reads: CSVPDRGSGYTF. The DNA for the CDR3 is TGCAGCGTGCCTGACAGGGGCTCTGGCTACACCTTC.

This clonotype was seen repeatedly, ten times or more. The rearrangement links TRBV20-1 to TRBJ2-1, with 7 positions matching TRBD2. Looked up from germline, CDR1 is DFQATT and CDR2 is SNEGSKA (reference sequence). The CDR3 is 13 amino acids. V lost 3 bases and J lost 8; bases outside the gene matches: 7. CDR3 protein: CSASAGVVHEQFF. The CDR3 DNA reads TGCAGTGCTAGCGCGGGAGTAGTACATGAGCAGTTCTTC.

The CDR3 loop reads CASSLGLDWGYGYTF. Written as DNA, the CDR3 is TGTGCCAGCAGCTTGGGGCTCGATTGGGGCTATGGCTACACCTTC. This chain joins TRBV5-8 and TRBJ1-2, with D uncertain. Per the germline V gene, CDR1 is SGHTS and CDR2 is YDEGEE. V lost 0 bases to trimming and J lost 4 bases, with 13 bases between them. This CDR3 has 15 residues. The whole variable domain, remainder taken from reference TRBV5-8 and TRBJ1-2, is EAGVTQSPTHLIKTRGQQATLRCSPISGHTSVYWYQQALGLGLQFLLWYDEGEERNRGNFPPRFSGRQFPNYSSELNVNALELEDSALYLCASSLGLDWGYGYTFGSGTRLTVV.

This clonotype was seen repeatedly, ten times or more. This chain uses TRBV20-1 with TRBJ2-7; 9 bases agree with TRBD1. The V segment lost 7 bases and the J segment 2 bases; nucleotides outside the gene matches: 9. The CDR3 sequence is 14 residues long. Germline loops: CDR1 DFQATT, CDR2 SNEGSKA (reference sequence). The CDR3 is CSVENRGLTYEQYF. For the CDR3, the DNA is TGCAGTGTCGAAAACAGGGGGCTGACCTACGAGCAGTACTTC.

This clonotype was detected ten times or more. V and J are TRBV27 and TRBJ2-7, with 9 bases identical to TRBD1. The CDR3 is made up of 16 amino acids. Germline-derived CDR1 and CDR2 are MNHEY and SMNVEV (reference sequence). Trimming cost V 5 bases and J 0 bases; bases outside gene matches: 8. The CDR3 DNA is TGTGCCAGCAGTCCGGGGACAGGGCACAGCTCCTACGAGCAGTACTTC. Protein sequence: CASSPGTGHSSYEQYF.

This clonotype was recorded at least ten times. The CDR3: CASSEGGYTDTQYF. As DNA, the CDR3 is TGTGCCAGCAGTGAAGGCGGGTACACAGATACGCAGTATTTT. This chain joins TRBV2 and TRBJ2-3, with D perhaps TRBD2 (5 bases). The CDR3 sequence is 14 residues long. CDR1 and CDR2 (germline): SNHLY, FYNNEI. Trimming left V 1 base short and J 2 bases short, with 7 bases between.

This clonotype was counted ten times or more. The genes are TRBV7-9 and TRBJ2-1; the D gene is possibly TRBD2 (5 bases). The CDR3 length is 18 residues. V lost 3 bases to trimming and J lost 4 bases, with 22 bases between them. Germline CDR1 reads SEHNR; CDR2 reads FQNEAQ (reference sequence). CDR3 protein: CASSFTPRAVSAYNEQFF. The CDR3, as DNA: TGTGCCAGCAGCTTTACCCCTAGGGCTGTTAGCGCGTACAATGAGCAGTTCTTC.

This clonotype has a count of ten or more. The chain is built from TRBV29-1 and TRBJ1-1; weak D call: TRBD1 (6 bases). The CDR3 has 13 residues. Germline V CDR1 and CDR2: SQVTM, ANQGSEA. Trimming took 4 bases from V and 0 from J, leaving 9 bases between them. The CDR3 nucleotides read TGCAGCGTTGTGGGACAACTGAACACTGAAGCTTTCTTT. Protein sequence: CSVVGQLNTEAFF.

This clonotype was detected many times. At one end, the junction sequence differs from germline, possibly due to a read error. The V and J genes are TRBV15 and TRBJ2-7; TRBD1 agrees at 9 bases. The germline CDR1 and CDR2 sequences are LNHNV and YYDKDF (reference sequence). CDR3 length: 14 amino acids. The CDR3, as DNA: TGTGCCACCAGCAGAGATCTGGACAGGGGCTCCACCTCCTTC. Translation gives CATSRDLDRGSTSF.

At least ten counts were recorded for this clonotype. The CDR3 spells CASSLSSGRTDTQYF. CDR3 DNA sequence: TGTGCCAGCAGCTTATCGTCAGGCCGCACAGATACGCAGTATTTT. The V gene is TRBV7-6, the J gene TRBJ2-3; D is ambiguous. CDR1 is SGHVS, CDR2 FNYEAQ, per germline. V was trimmed by 2 bases and J by 1 base, leaving 10 bases between them. The CDR3 is 15 residues long. Full variable domain (rest looked up from reference TRBV7-6 and TRBJ2-3): GAGVSQSPRYKVTKRGQDVALRCDPISGHVSLYWYRQALGQGPEFLTYFNYEAQQDKSGLPNDRFSAERPEGSISTLTIQRTEQRDSAMYRCASSLSSGRTDTQYFGPGTRLTVL.

At least ten counts were recorded for this clonotype. The chain uses TRBV7-6 and TRBJ2-5; tentatively, D is TRBD2 (6 bases). CDR1 SGHVS and CDR2 FNYEAQ come from the germline V gene. V was pared by 3 bases and J by 6 bases, with 14 bases between. This CDR3 is 14 amino acids long. For the CDR3, the DNA is TGTGCCAGCAGCTTGAGTCTAGCGCGGCAGACCCAGTACTTC. As protein: CASSLSLARQTQYF.

CDR3 loop: CASSLSASGGINNEQFF. The DNA of the CDR3 is TGTGCCAGCAGTTTATCGGCTAGCGGGGGGATTAACAATGAGCAGTTCTTC. This chain uses TRBV27 with TRBJ2-1; TRBD2 aligns across 11 bases. The germline CDR1 and CDR2 sequences are MNHEY and SMNVEV (reference sequence). This CDR3 has 17 residues. V lost 0 bases, J lost 5 bases, and 6 bases stayed unmatched.

This clonotype has ten or more counts. The junction departs from the called germline gene at one end, perhaps through a read error. The chain couples TRBV7-2 to TRBJ2-1, with 7 bases lining up with TRBD2. Germline V CDR1 and CDR2: SGHTA, FQGNSA. CDR3 length equals 16 residues. The CDR3 region has the DNA TGTGCCAGCAGCCTAGCGGAGCGGAGGGCTTACAATGAGCAGTTCTTC. It codes for CASSLAERRAYNEQFF.

This clonotype was observed at least ten times. The chain carries TRBV5-1 and TRBJ2-3; 8 bases line up with TRBD1. Germline assignment: CDR1 SGHRS and CDR2 YFSETQ. This CDR3 is built from 16 residues. Trimming cost V 5 bases and J 5 bases; bases outside gene matches: 13. The CDR3 loop is CASSRTTGVVGDTQYF. The CDR3 nucleotides are TGCGCCAGCAGTCGGACGACAGGGGTTGTGGGAGATACGCAGTATTTT.